This is a list of T cell receptor beta chains from one sample in a study of breast tumors, draining lymph nodes, adjacent tissues. TCRdb reprocessed the multiplex PCR reads via MiXCR and lists one record per CDR3 protein. The profile shows more than 85,000 distinct CDR3 sequences, over 20% of them singletons. The sample comprised axillary lymph node tissue. These receptors were collected from a female donor with breast cancer. Some clones in this sample may be carry-over from other donors' samples. Each CDR3 is given without its conserved first and last residue. Each record gives: J gene, V gene, CDR3 protein.

TRBJ2-5	TRBV15	ATSRDWGQGETQY
TRBJ2-7	TRBV7-8	ASSLAHLTGSSYEQY
TRBJ2-3	TRBV29-1	SVERGTGGVAQY
TRBJ1-5	TRBV20-1	SARASRTVLGNQPQH
TRBJ1-1	TRBV20-1	SAKGADTEAF
TRBJ2-1	TRBV24-1	ATSDSYNEQF
TRBJ1-2	TRBV7-2	ASSLMVYGYT
TRBJ1-3	TRBV7-8	ASSLGFGGGNTIY
TRBJ2-7	TRBV27	ASSLASGGYEQY
TRBJ2-5	TRBV7-2	ASSLRARGETQY
TRBJ2-3	TRBV12-3/TRBV12-4	ASMLLAGPS
TRBJ1-2	TRBV24-1	ATSDYPTGGLGYT
TRBJ2-3	TRBV7-3	ASSAIPADTQY
TRBJ2-3	TRBV15	ATSLGAHITDTQY
TRBJ2-7	TRBV13	ASSSDSSYEQY
TRBJ1-2	TRBV7-9	ASSLASGNGYT
TRBJ1-4	TRBV12-3/TRBV12-4	ASAFGDSNEKLF
TRBJ2-5	TRBV6-5	ASSYWGIQETQY
TRBJ2-4	TRBV12-3/TRBV12-4	ASSQTAGSKNIQY
TRBJ2-5	TRBV27	ASSFQGFAETQY
TRBJ1-3	TRBV7-9	ASSLDGSPGNTIY
TRBJ2-7	TRBV2	ASCPPAGTGRYEQY
TRBJ1-2	TRBV29-1	SVAGAYGYT
TRBJ2-5	TRBV6-1	ASQTGGAETQY
TRBJ2-7	TRBV4-1	ASSQDEFSYEQY
TRBJ2-3	TRBV20-1	SARPGQGGTDTQY
TRBJ2-7	TRBV20-1	SARDFRRISYEQY
TRBJ2-2	TRBV6-1	ASTYDRPNTGELF
TRBJ2-3	TRBV19	ASSPEGLRGTQY
TRBJ2-1	TRBV10-2	ASSEPGRNGEQF
TRBJ2-3	TRBV7-2	ASSLQGPDTQY
TRBJ2-7	TRBV19	ASSARQGSYEQY
TRBJ2-7	TRBV6-5	ASRRGQLNPYEQY
TRBJ1-2	TRBV28	ASSLGTGGRNYGYT
TRBJ2-5	TRBV5-1	ASSLGGASEQETQY
TRBJ1-2	TRBV20-1	SAASYRGLYGYT
TRBJ2-2	TRBV9	ASSVGTGGELF